Presented here are 27 T cell receptor beta chains from one specimen sequenced in a study of Ad26.COV2.S vaccination and SARS-CoV-2 variants. Treatment of the sample: some 20 received Ad26.COV2.S at low or high dose, single or two shots; roughly five received placebo; per-sample allocation not given. Sampling happened 63 days after the first vaccine or placebo injection. Only in-frame clones appear in the TCRdb table, and some are missing; sequencing was by immunoSEQ multiplex PCR. The sample has 400,000 to 500,000 clones; roughly 90% are singletons. The material sequenced was peripheral blood, taken in a trial of Ad26.COV2.S vaccine versus placebo. The source of these receptors is a person between 18 and 65 years old who received the Ad26.COV2.S COVID-19 vaccine or a placebo.

The chain joins TRBV19 to TRBJ2-2; 11 bases are a match to TRBD1. Germline V gives CDR1 LNHDA, CDR2 SQIVND (reference sequence). CDR3 length equals 18 residues. With V trimmed by 5 bases and J by 4 bases, 12 bases remained unmatched. For the CDR3, the DNA is TGTGCCAGTAGTCCGCGGACAGGGGGCGCCTTGGGCACCGGGGAGCTGTTTTTT. It is translated as CASSPRTGGALGTGELFF. The whole variable domain, remainder taken from reference TRBV19 and TRBJ2-2, is DGGITQSPKYLFRKEGQNVTLSCEQNLNHDAMYWYRQDPGQGLRLIYYSQIVNDFQKGDIAEGYSVSREKKESFPLTVTSAQKNPTAFYLCASSPRTGGALGTGELFFGEGSRLTVL.

The V gene is TRBV6-5, the J gene TRBJ2-1; 9 bases line up with TRBD1. In germline, CDR1 is MNHEY, CDR2 SVGAGI. The CDR3 has 15 amino acids. V gave up 2 bases and J gave up 9 bases; unmatched junction bases: 8. CDR3 protein: CASSYPTGGRTEQFF. The CDR3 nucleotides are TGTGCCAGCAGTTACCCAACAGGGGGCCGGACTGAGCAGTTCTTC.

This chain links TRBV19 with TRBJ2-5; 8 positions agree with TRBD1. There are 15 residues in the CDR3. V was clipped by 2 bases and J by 2 bases; unmatched bases: 4. Germline CDR1 LNHDA, CDR2 SQIVND (reference sequence). The CDR3 DNA reads as TGTGCCAGTAGTATATGGACAGGGTTACAAGAGACCCAGTACTTC. This codes for CASSIWTGLQETQYF.

This clone was recorded a few times. The same CDR3 is also encoded by other DNA sequences in this sample. V usage is TRBV6-4 and J usage is TRBJ2-3, with D possibly called TRBD1 or TRBD2 (5 bases each). CDR1 MRHNA and CDR2 SNTAGT come from the germline V gene. The ends were cut back, 3 bases at V and 0 bases at J, with 7 bases in the middle. This CDR3 has 14 amino acids. The CDR3 loop is CASSDGGSTDTQYF. The CDR3 DNA reads TGTGCCAGCAGTGATGGGGGAAGCACAGATACGCAGTATTTT.

The chain recombines TRBV9 with TRBJ2-5, with TRBD2 matching 15 bases. With 4 bases clipped from V and 5 bases from J, the junction kept 9 bases outside the gene matches. Germline values: CDR1 SGDLS, CDR2 YYNGEE. The CDR3 sequence is 17 residues long. The DNA of the CDR3 is TGTGCCAGCAGCACACCGGGACTAGCGGGGGGCGGGGAGACCCAGTACTTC. It is translated as CASSTPGLAGGGETQYF.

V and J are TRBV6-2 or TRBV6-3 and TRBJ2-5; 11 bases fit TRBD2. V was clipped by 5 bases and J by 1 base; unmatched bases: 6. The germline CDR1 and CDR2 sequences are MNHEY and SVGEGT. The CDR3 runs 16 residues. This CDR3 is CASSRPSGGPQETQYF. Written as DNA, the CDR3 is TGTGCCAGCAGTCGACCTAGCGGGGGGCCCCAAGAGACCCAGTACTTC.

The V call is TRBV6-6, the J call TRBJ2-5; 7 nucleotides agree with TRBD1. Germline V CDR1 and CDR2: MNHNY, SVGAGI (reference sequence). Losses at the gene ends were 5 bases for V and 2 bases for J; bases not matched to a gene: 8. CDR3 length: 15 amino acids. Here the CDR3 DNA reads TGTGCCAGCAGTGCACAGGGGCGGTGGCAAGAGACCCAGTACTTC. It encodes CASSAQGRWQETQYF.

This clone was recorded only once. The chain links TRBV19 to TRBJ2-7; D call uncertain. Germline CDR1 reads LNHDA; CDR2 reads SQIVND (reference sequence). The CDR3 is 15 residues long. Trimming took 3 bases from V and 1 from J, leaving 13 bases between them. The CDR3 protein is CASSIPGQVSYEQYF. For the CDR3, the DNA is TGTGCCAGTAGTATCCCCGGCCAGGTTTCCTACGAGCAGTACTTC. The whole variable domain, remainder taken from reference TRBV19 and TRBJ2-7, is DGGITQSPKYLFRKEGQNVTLSCEQNLNHDAMYWYRQDPGQGLRLIYYSQIVNDFQKGDIAEGYSVSREKKESFPLTVTSAQKNPTAFYLCASSIPGQVSYEQYFGPGTRLTVT.

This chain's CDR3 is CASSPFSGELNEQFF. CDR3 coding DNA: TGCGCCAGCAGCCCCTTTAGCGGGGAATTGAATGAGCAGTTCTTC. The chain links TRBV4-3 to TRBJ2-1; 8 nucleotides align to TRBD2. From germline, CDR1 is LGHNA and CDR2 YSLEER. V was clipped by 4 bases and J by 7 bases; unmatched bases: 9. This CDR3 has 15 amino acids.

This clone has just one count. V gene TRBV6-5 combines with J gene TRBJ1-1; D perhaps matches TRBD1 (6 bases). V was cut by 2 bases and J by 10 bases, with 17 bases left in between. The germline gives CDR1 MNHEY, CDR2 SVGAGI. This CDR3 comprises 14 residues. The CDR3 DNA reads TGTGCCAGCAGTTACATCACCGGGGGGCTGGGAGCTTTCTTT. This encodes CASSYITGGLGAFF.

This chain connects TRBV6-2 or TRBV6-3 to TRBJ2-7; 10 nucleotides line up with TRBD1. Unmatched junction bases numbered 10, after V lost 0 bases and J lost 2 bases. The germline V gene has CDR1 MNHEY and CDR2 SVGEGT. This CDR3 has 18 residues. CDR3 in DNA: TGTGCCAGCAGTTACTCCCCCGGGACAGGGGCGAAGGCCTACGAGCAGTACTTC. This sequence encodes CASSYSPGTGAKAYEQYF.

This chain links TRBV2 with TRBJ2-7, with a tentative D call TRBD1 (6 bases). V shed 6 bases and J shed 2 bases, with 17 bases lying between them. Germline loops: CDR1 SNHLY, CDR2 FYNNEI. The CDR3 has 15 residues. CDR3: CASRTESDRTYEQYF. The CDR3 DNA reads TGTGCCAGCAGAACGGAGTCCGACAGGACCTACGAGCAGTACTTC.

This chain connects TRBV7-9 to TRBJ2-5; maybe TRBD1 (5 bases). This CDR3 is 13 amino acids long. Trimming removed 5 bases at V and 2 bases at J, with 9 bases between. Germline V lookup: CDR1 SEHNR, CDR2 FQNEAQ (reference sequence). CDR3 region: CASSPTVQETQYF. CDR3 coding DNA: TGTGCCAGCAGCCCGACAGTTCAAGAGACCCAGTACTTC.

The chain has TRBV7-2 and TRBJ2-1; the D gene is possibly TRBD1 (6 bases). The CDR3 is 13 amino acids. Germline V gene lookup returns CDR1 SGHTA and CDR2 FQGNSA. V lost 5 bases to trimming and J lost 9 bases, with 14 bases between them. Written as DNA, the CDR3 is TGTGCCAGCAGCAAACCAGGGGTTGGTGAGCAGTTCTTC. Translated, it gives CASSKPGVGEQFF. Together with reference TRBV7-2 and TRBJ2-1, the CDR3 gives the full variable domain: GAGVSQSPSNKVTEKGKDVELRCDPISGHTALYWYRQSLGQGLEFLIYFQGNSAPDKSGLPSDRFSAERTGGSVSTLTIQRTQQEDSAVYLCASSKPGVGEQFFGPGTRLTVL.

This clone was picked up a small number of times. V gene TRBV18 combines with J gene TRBJ1-4; no clear D gene. This CDR3 has 13 amino acids. Germline-derived CDR1 and CDR2 are KGHSH and LQKENI. V was clipped by 3 bases and J by 7 bases, with 9 bases between them. CDR3 sequence: CASSPDLAEKLFF. CDR3 bases: TGTGCCAGCTCACCCGACTTAGCTGAAAAACTGTTTTTT.

The gene calls are TRBV5-6 and TRBJ1-5; 7 nucleotides agree with TRBD1. V shed 0 bases, J shed 6 bases, and the junction held 3 bases outside the gene matches. The CDR3 is 14 residues long. CDR1 is SGHDT, CDR2 YYEEEE, per germline. CDR3 in amino acids: CASSLGAGGQPQHF. The CDR3 nucleotides read TGTGCCAGCAGCTTGGGGGCAGGGGGTCAGCCCCAGCATTTT.

The chain uses TRBV7-6 and TRBJ2-2; 7 nucleotides line up with TRBD1. The CDR3 length is 18 residues. J lost 4 bases, V lost 1 base, and 12 bases had no gene match. Germline CDR1 is SGHVS and CDR2 is FNYEAQ. The CDR3 DNA is TGTGCCAGCAGCTTAGACAGGGGCCCCTTACAGGCCACCGGGGAGCTGTTTTTT. Protein product: CASSLDRGPLQATGELFF.

This chain uses TRBV4-1 with TRBJ1-4; D ambiguous. The CDR3 is 13 amino acids. The germline CDR1 and CDR2 sequences are MGHRA and YSYEKL. Trimming took 3 bases from V and 8 from J, leaving 10 bases between them. The DNA for the CDR3 is TGCGCCAGCAGCCAGACTAGTGGGGAAAAACTGTTTTTT. As protein: CASSQTSGEKLFF.

This chain joins TRBV7-9 and TRBJ1-2; D gene ambiguous. CDR1 and CDR2 (germline): SEHNR, FQNEAQ (reference sequence). The CDR3 consists of 14 residues. V was clipped by 1 base and J by 5 bases, with 11 bases between them. DNA for the CDR3: TGTGCCAGCAGCTTAGGGTTCGGCAGGTATGGCTACACCTTC. This gives the protein CASSLGFGRYGYTF.

The genes are TRBV19 and TRBJ2-7; a weak D match, TRBD2 (5 bases). The CDR3 runs to 13 residues. Trimming removed 3 bases from V and 7 bases from J, with 13 bases in between. Looked up from germline, CDR1 is LNHDA and CDR2 is SQIVND (reference sequence). The CDR3, as DNA: TGTGCCAGTAGTATTCGTTGGCCGGGAGAGCAGTACTTC. Translated: CASSIRWPGEQYF.

The V gene is TRBV5-4, the J gene TRBJ2-7, with D unclear. Germline V CDR1 and CDR2: SGHNT, YYREEE (reference sequence). CDR3 length: 13 residues. V lost 5 bases, J lost 4 bases, and 13 bases lay in between. Here the CDR3 DNA reads TGTGCCAGCAGTCATCCCCTCGGGTACGAGCAGTACTTC. This sequence encodes CASSHPLGYEQYF.

J is TRBJ2-7 and V is TRBV29-1, with 8 bases lining up with TRBD2. Germline V gives CDR1 SQVTM, CDR2 ANQGSEA. V dropped 2 bases and J dropped 4; count of bases not matched to a gene: 4. The CDR3 spans 13 residues. The CDR3 bases are TGCAGCGTTGAAAGCGGGGGCGCATACGAGCAGTACTTC. Translating gives CSVESGGAYEQYF.

The J gene is TRBJ2-7, the V gene TRBV27, with 10 bases matching TRBD2. The germline gives CDR1 MNHEY, CDR2 SMNVEV (reference sequence). The ends lost 4 bases at V and 0 bases at J; junction bases unmatched: 3. CDR3 length: 15 residues. In DNA form, the CDR3 reads TGTGCCAGCAGTTGGCTAGCGGGGGCCTCCTACGAGCAGTACTTC. It is translated as CASSWLAGASYEQYF.

The sample holds one count of this clone. Other DNA sequences of this sample code for an identical CDR3. The rearrangement joins TRBV7-9 to TRBJ2-5; D may be TRBD2 (7 bases). V lost 5 bases and J 5 bases, leaving 12 bases between the germline ends. The CDR3 is made up of 13 amino acids. Germline CDR1 SEHNR, CDR2 FQNEAQ (reference sequence). CDR3: CASSVGGPETQYF. The DNA of the CDR3 is TGTGCCAGCAGCGTCGGGGGGCCGGAGACCCAGTACTTC.

This chain joins TRBV19 and TRBJ2-2; possible D gene TRBD1, 5 bases. Trimming shortened V by 3 bases and J by 3 bases, and 17 bases separated the two germline ends. The CDR3 sequence is 17 residues long. Germline-derived CDR1 and CDR2 are LNHDA and SQIVND (reference sequence). The CDR3 protein is CASSIPLQGLYTGELFF. CDR3 bases: TGTGCCAGTAGTATTCCCCTCCAGGGCCTTTACACCGGGGAGCTGTTTTTT.

The rearrangement links TRBV5-4 to TRBJ2-5; TRBD2 might be the D (5 bases). Germline V gene data show CDR1 as SGHNT and CDR2 as YYREEE (reference sequence). With 10 bases removed from V and 5 bases from J, the gap between germline ends came to 18 bases. The CDR3 sequence is 13 residues long. This CDR3 reads CASRQAGEETQYF. The CDR3 DNA is TGTGCCTCTCGGCAAGCCGGGGAGGAGACCCAGTACTTC.

The rearrangement uses TRBV27 and TRBJ1-2, with 9 bases identical to TRBD1. Germline-derived CDR1 and CDR2 are MNHEY and SMNVEV (reference sequence). The CDR3 runs 14 residues. Losses at the gene ends were 8 bases for V and 4 bases for J; bases not matched to a gene: 8. The CDR3: CASHLSGQGYGYTF. The CDR3 bases are TGTGCCAGCCACCTCTCGGGACAGGGCTATGGCTACACCTTC.